The 32 T cell receptor beta chains reported below all come from one sample, sequenced in a study of blood T cell repertoires in COVID-19. Method: immunoSEQ multiplex PCR; TCRdb's copy keeps in-frame clones and lacks some. The repertoire holds a few hundred thousand clones, with approximately 87% as singletons. Sequencing was performed on peripheral blood. Receptors originate from a woman aged 45-65 years who had recovered from COVID-19.

The chain carries TRBV5-1 and TRBJ2-3, with TRBD2 matching over 10 bases. The CDR3 runs to 16 residues. Germline V CDR1 and CDR2: SGHRS, YFSETQ. After removal of 0 bases from V and 0 bases from J, the junction contained 1 base not matched to a gene. The CDR3 is CASSLEGLASTDTQYF. The CDR3 DNA reads TGCGCCAGCAGCTTGGAGGGACTAGCGAGCACAGATACGCAGTATTTT. The full variable domain, with the rest looked up from reference TRBV5-1 and TRBJ2-3, is KAGVTQTPRYLIKTRGQQVTLSCSPISGHRSVSWYQQTPGQGLQFLFEYFSETQRNKGNFPGRFSGRQFSNSRSEMNVSTLELGDSALYLCASSLEGLASTDTQYFGPGTRLTVL.

This chain links TRBV7-3 with TRBJ2-7; D may be TRBD1 (5 bases). With 5 bases removed from V and 0 bases from J, the gap between germline ends came to 11 bases. The germline gives CDR1 SGHTA, CDR2 FQGTGA. This CDR3 spans 14 amino acids. The CDR3 DNA reads as TGTGCCAGCAGCCCATCCAGGGACTCCTACGAGCAGTACTTC. It yields the protein CASSPSRDSYEQYF.

The chain links TRBV19 to TRBJ1-1; D perhaps matches TRBD1 (5 bases). V was clipped by 8 bases and J by 3 bases, with 13 bases between them. Germline values: CDR1 LNHDA, CDR2 SQIVND (reference sequence). This CDR3 has 13 amino acids. The CDR3 region is CASSREQDTEAFF. The CDR3 DNA follows: TGTGCCAGTTCACGCGAACAGGACACTGAAGCTTTCTTT. The entire variable domain, with the rest obtained from reference TRBV19 and TRBJ1-1, is as follows: DGGITQSPKYLFRKEGQNVTLSCEQNLNHDAMYWYRQDPGQGLRLIYYSQIVNDFQKGDIAEGYSVSREKKESFPLTVTSAQKNPTAFYLCASSREQDTEAFFGQGTRLTVV.

V and J are TRBV28 and TRBJ1-2; TRBD1 matches at 8 bases. The CDR3 totals 15 residues. Germline CDR1 reads MDHEN; CDR2 reads SYDVKM. Trimming at V came to 2 bases and at J to 8 bases, leaving 10 bases not matched to a gene. The CDR3 reads CASSLKYRGVKGYTF. The CDR3 bases are TGTGCCAGCAGTTTAAAGTACAGGGGGGTAAAGGGCTACACCTTC.

The chain couples TRBV28 to TRBJ1-2, with 9 bases identical to TRBD1. The CDR3 length is 15 residues. The germline gives CDR1 MDHEN, CDR2 SYDVKM. V trimming: 3 bases; J trimming: 8 bases; junction bases outside the gene matches: 10. CDR3 sequence reads: CASSLPTGTGYGYTF. The CDR3 DNA follows: TGTGCCAGCAGTTTGCCCACCGGGACAGGGTACGGCTACACCTTC.

The J gene is TRBJ2-2, the V gene TRBV5-1; 7 bases fit TRBD2. V dropped 5 bases and J dropped 5; count of bases not matched to a gene: 21. There are 19 residues in the CDR3. Germline V gives CDR1 SGHRS, CDR2 YFSETQ. DNA for the CDR3: TGCGCCAGCAGGAAGGAGGCGGGAGCAAACCGGGAAACTACCGGGGAGCTGTTTTTT. Protein: CASRKEAGANRETTGELFF.

V and J are TRBV7-9 and TRBJ1-4, with 9 bases aligning to TRBD1. The ends lost 1 base at V and 8 bases at J; junction bases unmatched: 5. Per germline, CDR1 SEHNR and CDR2 FQNEAQ (reference sequence). The CDR3 is made up of 15 amino acids. The CDR3 region is CASSLGDREEEKLFF. In DNA, the CDR3 is TGTGCCAGCAGCTTAGGGGACAGGGAAGAAGAAAAACTGTTTTTT.

The chain links TRBV19 to TRBJ2-7; the D gene is possibly TRBD2 (6 bases). Trimming left V 0 bases short and J 4 bases short, with 10 bases between. CDR3 length equals 14 residues. CDR1 and CDR2 (germline): LNHDA, SQIVND (reference sequence). The CDR3 DNA follows: TGTGCCAGTAGTATAGATGGTGGAGGGTACGAGCAGTACTTC. Its translation is CASSIDGGGYEQYF.

The rearrangement uses TRBV15 and TRBJ2-2; a weak D match, TRBD1 (6 bases). This CDR3 spans 15 amino acids. CDR1 is LNHNV, CDR2 YYDKDF, per germline (reference sequence). V shed 7 bases and J shed 1 base, with 13 bases lying between them. The CDR3 spells CATTPIQGNTGELFF. The CDR3 bases are TGTGCCACCACTCCGATACAGGGGAACACCGGGGAGCTGTTTTTT.

The chain recombines TRBV19 with TRBJ2-7; 7 positions agree with TRBD1. CDR1 LNHDA and CDR2 SQIVND come from the germline V gene (reference sequence). The length of the CDR3 is 15 residues. The V gene end was trimmed by 2 bases and the J gene end by 0 bases; junction bases not matched to a gene: 4. CDR3: CASSIPGQSSYEQYF. The DNA of the CDR3 is TGTGCCAGTAGTATACCGGGACAGAGCTCCTACGAGCAGTACTTC.

The chain employs TRBV7-9 and TRBJ2-3; D gene uncertain. CDR3 length: 14 residues. V gave up 8 bases and J gave up 1 base, with 13 bases separating them. Per the germline V gene, CDR1 is SEHNR and CDR2 is FQNEAQ (reference sequence). The CDR3 here is CASQAALRTDTQYF. The CDR3 DNA reads TGTGCCAGCCAGGCAGCCTTACGCACAGATACGCAGTATTTT.

The rearrangement joins TRBV30 to TRBJ2-2, with TRBD1 matching 7 bases. Germline V gives CDR1 GTSNPN, CDR2 SVGIG (reference sequence). This CDR3 spans 13 amino acids. The junction had 1 base not matched to a gene; V was cut back by 3 bases and J by 3 bases. The CDR3 here is CAWRGQYTGELFF. The CDR3 DNA sequence: TGTGCCTGGAGGGGACAGTACACCGGGGAGCTGTTTTTT.

This chain joins TRBV6-5 and TRBJ2-7; D is uncertain. There are 14 residues in the CDR3. Germline values: CDR1 MNHEY, CDR2 SVGAGI. The V and J ends lost 6 bases and 3 bases respectively, with 15 bases between them. CDR3 sequence reads: CASRPLAKNYEQYF. The CDR3 region has the DNA TGTGCCAGCAGACCCTTAGCTAAGAACTACGAGCAGTACTTC.

The CDR3 spells CASSPLSGSNYNEQFF. As DNA, the CDR3 is TGTGCCAGCAGCCCGTTGAGCGGGAGTAACTACAATGAGCAGTTCTTC. This chain connects TRBV5-4 to TRBJ2-1, with 8 bases aligning to TRBD2. Germline-derived CDR1 and CDR2 are SGHNT and YYREEE (reference sequence). V lost 4 bases to trimming and J lost 3 bases; unmatched junction nucleotides: 9. The CDR3 extends over 16 amino acids.

The gene calls are TRBV5-6 and TRBJ1-2; 9 nucleotides match TRBD1. Trimming cost V 2 bases and J 5 bases; bases outside gene matches: 1. In germline, CDR1 is SGHDT, CDR2 YYEEEE. This CDR3 has 13 residues. The chain's CDR3 is CASSLQGAYGYTF. The CDR3 DNA reads as TGTGCCAGCAGCTTACAGGGGGCTTATGGCTACACCTTC.

The V call is TRBV5-1, the J call TRBJ2-1, with TRBD2 identical over 7 bases. The length of the CDR3 is 15 residues. Germline V lookup: CDR1 SGHRS, CDR2 YFSETQ. Trimming cost V 2 bases and J 7 bases; bases outside gene matches: 9. The CDR3 DNA follows: TGCGCCAGCAGCTTCACGGGGACTACAAGGAATGAGCAGTTCTTC. Translation: CASSFTGTTRNEQFF.

This clone was observed a single time. V gene TRBV11-1 combines with J gene TRBJ1-5; D is uncertain. Germline CDR1 reads SGHAT; CDR2 reads FQDESV (reference sequence). The ends were cut back, 6 bases at V and 0 bases at J, with 6 bases in the middle. This CDR3 is built from 13 residues. The CDR3 is CASSRDSNQPQHF. The CDR3 DNA sequence: TGTGCCAGCAGTCGAGATAGCAATCAGCCCCAGCATTTT.

The chain is built from TRBV27 and TRBJ2-4, with 7 bases identical to TRBD1. Germline-derived CDR1 and CDR2 are MNHEY and SMNVEV (reference sequence). V shed 6 bases and J 8 bases; nucleotides not matched to a gene: 4. The CDR3 covers 12 residues. The CDR3 nucleotides read TGTGCCAGCAGGACAGGGCAGGACATTCAGTACTTC. Protein product: CASRTGQDIQYF.

J is TRBJ1-2 and V is TRBV12-3 or TRBV12-4, with 7 bases matching TRBD1. Trimming cost V 6 bases and J 8 bases; bases outside gene matches: 6. This CDR3 region has 12 residues. The DNA of the CDR3 is TGTGCCAGCAGCCCAGGGGGAGGAGGCTACACCTTC. It specifies CASSPGGGGYTF.

This clone was seen a few times. Other DNA sequences from this sample encode an identical CDR3 as well. The V and J genes are TRBV19 and TRBJ2-7, with 8 bases that match TRBD1. Trimming removed 6 bases from V and 6 bases from J; junction bases left unmatched: 10. Germline values: CDR1 LNHDA, CDR2 SQIVND (reference sequence). This CDR3 spans 14 amino acids. The CDR3 loop reads CASRPGTGVGEQYF. The CDR3 region has the DNA TGTGCCAGTAGGCCCGGGACAGGAGTCGGCGAGCAGTACTTC.

The rearrangement joins TRBV13 to TRBJ2-3; TRBD1 matches at 8 bases. V shed 5 bases and J 2 bases; nucleotides not matched to a gene: 6. Germline values: CDR1 PRHDT, CDR2 FYEKMQ (reference sequence). The CDR3 has 15 residues. The CDR3: CASSEGQAVTDTQYF. In nucleotides, the CDR3 is TGTGCCAGCAGCGAGGGACAGGCGGTCACAGATACGCAGTATTTT.

The chain is built from TRBV7-9 and TRBJ1-4; D unresolved. CDR3 size: 14 residues. With 5 bases removed from V and 8 bases from J, the gap between germline ends came to 15 bases. The germline gives CDR1 SEHNR, CDR2 FQNEAQ (reference sequence). CDR3 residues: CASSPQTGGEKLFF. The CDR3 DNA is TGTGCCAGCAGCCCACAGACCGGAGGGGAAAAACTGTTTTTT.

The CDR3 loop is CATFKSRDNYGYTF. In nucleotides, the CDR3 is TGTGCCACCTTTAAATCCAGGGATAACTATGGCTACACCTTC. This chain uses TRBV6-5 with TRBJ1-2; maybe TRBD1 (5 bases). Trimming removed 10 bases at V and 1 base at J, with 16 bases between. Germline-derived CDR1 and CDR2 are MNHEY and SVGAGI. The CDR3 runs to 14 residues.

The rearrangement links TRBV3-1 (or the pseudogene TRBV3-2) to TRBJ1-2; D call uncertain. V dropped 0 bases and J dropped 4 bases, with 6 bases sitting between them. CDR3 size: 13 residues. Germline CDR1 is LGHDT and CDR2 is YNNKEL (reference sequence). The CDR3 nucleotides are TGTGCCAGCAGCCAAGAGTCCAGCTATGGCTACACCTTC. This encodes CASSQESSYGYTF.

This clone was seen just once. The rearrangement links TRBV11-2 to TRBJ1-1; D is possibly TRBD1 (6 bases). Trimming removed 5 bases at V and 0 bases at J, with 10 bases between. The CDR3 sequence is 14 residues long. Germline CDR1 is SGHAT and CDR2 is FQNNGV. The CDR3 nucleotides are TGTGCCAGCAGCCCGGGACACCTGAACACTGAAGCTTTCTTT. This encodes CASSPGHLNTEAFF. The full variable domain, in which reference TRBV11-2 and TRBJ1-1 provide the parts outside the CDR3, is EAGVAQSPRYKIIEKRQSVAFWCNPISGHATLYWYQQILGQGPKLLIQFQNNGVVDDSQLPKDRFSAERLKGVDSTLKIQPAKLEDSAVYLCASSPGHLNTEAFFGQGTRLTVV.

J is TRBJ1-6 and V is TRBV9; TRBD1 agrees at 7 bases. The CDR3 is made up of 15 amino acids. CDR1 is SGDLS and CDR2 is YYNGEE in the germline V gene. The V segment lost 2 bases and the J segment 7 bases; nucleotides outside the gene matches: 6. The CDR3 DNA reads TGTGCCAGCAGCGTGACAGGGTGGGGGAATTCACCCCTCCACTTT. This translates into CASSVTGWGNSPLHF. The entire variable domain, with the rest obtained from reference TRBV9 and TRBJ1-6, is as follows: DSGVTQTPKHLITATGQRVTLRCSPRSGDLSVYWYQQSLDQGLQFLIQYYNGEERAKGNILERFSAQQFPDLHSELNLSSLELGDSALYFCASSVTGWGNSPLHFGNGTRLTVT.

The rearrangement links TRBV28 to TRBJ1-2; D gene unclear. This CDR3 spans 11 amino acids. Germline CDR1 reads MDHEN; CDR2 reads SYDVKM. Trimming removed 4 bases from V and 5 bases from J, with 5 bases in between. Written as DNA, the CDR3 is TGTGCCAGCAGTTCCCCTTATGGCTACACCTTC. Translating gives CASSSPYGYTF.

This chain links TRBV7-2 with TRBJ2-2; unclear D gene. The V end lost 1 base, the J end lost 0 bases, and 9 bases lay between the germline ends. The germline gives CDR1 SGHTA, CDR2 FQGNSA. The CDR3 has 16 residues. The CDR3 here is CASSLVRLANTGELFF. The CDR3 DNA reads as TGTGCCAGCAGCTTAGTTCGTCTCGCGAACACCGGGGAGCTGTTTTTT.

The J gene is TRBJ2-3, the V gene TRBV7-2; TRBD1 aligns across 9 bases. This CDR3 has 15 amino acids. Trimming at V came to 3 bases and at J to 0 bases, leaving 1 base not matched to a gene. Looked up from germline, CDR1 is SGHTA and CDR2 is FQGNSA. The CDR3 protein is CASSLTGGSTDTQYF. In DNA form, the CDR3 reads TGTGCCAGCAGCTTGACAGGGGGTAGCACAGATACGCAGTATTTT. Filled out from reference TRBV7-2 and TRBJ2-3, the complete variable domain reads GAGVSQSPSNKVTEKGKDVELRCDPISGHTALYWYRQSLGQGLEFLIYFQGNSAPDKSGLPSDRFSAERTGGSVSTLTIQRTQQEDSAVYLCASSLTGGSTDTQYFGPGTRLTVL.

The chain is built from TRBV30 and TRBJ1-1, with a possible D match to TRBD1 (5 bases). Germline CDR1 reads GTSNPN; CDR2 reads SVGIG (reference sequence). This CDR3 region has 13 residues. Trimming stripped 3 bases from V and 0 bases from J, with 8 bases between. The CDR3 bases are TGTGCCTGGAGAACGACAGTGAACACTGAAGCTTTCTTT. Translation: CAWRTTVNTEAFF.

This clone was counted between two and nine times. The chain carries TRBV20-1 and TRBJ1-5; D gene uncertain. The CDR3 totals 14 residues. The germline CDR1 and CDR2 sequences are DFQATT and SNEGSKA (reference sequence). The V gene lost 3 bases and the J gene lost 2 bases, with 11 bases spanning the gap. CDR3 DNA sequence: TGCAGTGCTAGTATTTTGGCAGGCAATCAGCCCCAGCATTTT. Its translation: CSASILAGNQPQHF.

The chain has TRBV20-1 and TRBJ1-2; unclear D gene. The CDR3 is 11 residues long. Germline lookup yields CDR1 DFQATT and CDR2 SNEGSKA (reference sequence). The germline V and J ends were trimmed by 1 base and 7 bases, with 7 bases remaining between them. The CDR3 loop is CSARATGGYTF. The CDR3 bases are TGCAGTGCTAGAGCAACGGGTGGCTACACCTTC.